This T cell receptor beta chain was found in a study of molecular identifiers for immune sequencing clone quantification. Study background: Five portions were made in replicates from RNA of roughly 20,000 or 100,000 naive CD8 cells, and four underwent sequencing. Study results and caveats: Even with roughly 1 million naive cells present, spiked Jurkat TCR RNA from one cell was reportedly detectable.

This clonotype was counted many times. What it recognizes is unknown. TCRdb independently ran MiXCR on the PCR reads; one entry per CDR3 protein. The sample holds under 15,000 distinct CDR3 sequences, roughly 15% seen once. Sequencing libraries of naive CD8 cells derived from around 20,000 to 1,000,000 sorted cells with 10%, 30% or 50% RNA. The sorting of naive CD8 T cells used the CD8+CD4-CCR7+CD45RA+ phenotype. Trimming shortened V by 4 bases and J by 2 bases, and 10 bases separated the two germline ends. The CDR3 loop spans 14 amino acids. The clonotype originates from a human donor in good health. Some libraries in this study had Jurkat cell RNA spiked in. Sequenced: naive CD8+ T cells from blood, with Jurkat cell RNA spiked in. Subset: FACS-sorted CD8+CD4-CCR7+CD45RA+ naive T cells. The V and J genes are TRBV12-3 or TRBV12-4 and TRBJ2-3, with unresolved D. CDR3 bases: TGTGCCAGCAGTTCCTCTCCTTTCACAGATACGCAGTATTTT. Its translation is CASSSSPFTDTQYF.